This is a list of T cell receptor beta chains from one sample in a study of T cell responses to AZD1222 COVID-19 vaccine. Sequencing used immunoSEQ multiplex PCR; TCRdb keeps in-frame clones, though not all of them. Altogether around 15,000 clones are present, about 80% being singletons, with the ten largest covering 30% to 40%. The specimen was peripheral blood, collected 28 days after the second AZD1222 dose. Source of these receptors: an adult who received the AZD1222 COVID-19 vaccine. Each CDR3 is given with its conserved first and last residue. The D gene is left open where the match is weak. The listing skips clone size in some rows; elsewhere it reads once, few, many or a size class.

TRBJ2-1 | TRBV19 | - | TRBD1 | TGTGCCAGTAGTATAAGGTTGAGGGACAGACTTCACAATGAGCAGTTCTTC | CASSIRLRDRLHNEQFF
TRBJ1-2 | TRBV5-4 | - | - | TGTGCCAGCAGCTTGGGCCCCTCAGGCGGTGGCCACACCTTC | CASSLGPSGGGHTF
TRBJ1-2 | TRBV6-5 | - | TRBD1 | TGTGCCAGCAGTTACGTCGGACAGGGCTATGGCTACACCTTC | CASSYVGQGYGYTF
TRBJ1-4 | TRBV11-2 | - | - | TGTGCCAGCAGCCTGGTGCACACAGAAAAACTGTTTTTT | CASSLVHTEKLFF
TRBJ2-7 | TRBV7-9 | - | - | TGTGCCAGCAGCTTATATGGGACATCCGGCGAGCAGTACTTC | CASSLYGTSGEQYF
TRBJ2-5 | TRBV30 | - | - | TGTGCCTGGAGGACCAAAACAACTAGTTCTCGGACCCAGTACTTC | CAWRTKTTSSRTQYF
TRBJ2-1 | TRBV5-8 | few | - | TGTGCCAGCAGCTGGGGAGCAGGGAAAGGGTACAATGAGCAGTTCTTC | CASSWGAGKGYNEQFF
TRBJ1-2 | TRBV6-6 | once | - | TGTGCCAGCAGGCAGGGTGACTATGGCTACACCTTC | CASRQGDYGYTF
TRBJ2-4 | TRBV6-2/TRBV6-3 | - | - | TGTGCCAGCAGTTTTTTCAGCCCCAGAAACATTCAGTACTTC | CASSFFSPRNIQYF
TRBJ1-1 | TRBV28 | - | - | TGTGCCAGCAGCCCGCCTTTAGGGGGCACTGAAGCTTTCTTT | CASSPPLGGTEAFF
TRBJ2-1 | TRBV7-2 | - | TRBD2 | TGTGCCAGCAGCTTCACTAGCGCTGGCTCCTACAATGAGCAGTTCTTC | CASSFTSAGSYNEQFF
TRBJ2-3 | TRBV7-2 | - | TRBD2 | TGTGCCAGCAGCTTAGATTCTAGCGGGAGATCAGATACGCAGTATTTT | CASSLDSSGRSDTQYF
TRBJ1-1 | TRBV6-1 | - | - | TGTGCCAGCAGTGAGAGTGTTACCATGAACACTGAAGCTTTCTTT | CASSESVTMNTEAFF
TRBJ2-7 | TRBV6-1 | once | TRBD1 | TGTGCCAGCAGTGAAGAACACAGGGGCCTTATCTCCTACGAGCAGTACTTC | CASSEEHRGLISYEQYF
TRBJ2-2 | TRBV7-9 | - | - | TGTGCCAGCAGCTTAGTAGTCATGGGAGACACTCACACCGGGGAGCTGTTTTTT | CASSLVVMGDTHTGELFF
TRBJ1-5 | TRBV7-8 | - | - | TGTGCCAGCAGCTTATACAGGATGGGTGTGGGGTATCAGCCCCAGCATTTT | CASSLYRMGVGYQPQHF
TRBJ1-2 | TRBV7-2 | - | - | TGTGCCAGCAGCCCAAACTTTTGGGCCGGGACAAACATCTATGGCTACACCTTC | CASSPNFWAGTNIYGYTF
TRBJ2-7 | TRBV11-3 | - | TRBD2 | TGTGCCAGCAGCCACGGGGGGGACTCAACCTACGAGCAGTACTTC | CASSHGGDSTYEQYF
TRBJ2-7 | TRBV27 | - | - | TGTGCCAGCAGGGACTCGGGGGGCGTTTACGAGCAGTACTTC | CASRDSGGVYEQYF